This TCR beta chain was documented in a study of CD4 T cells in relation to SARS-CoV-2 and coronaviruses. As for the study in general: Median patient age was almost 40 years, spanning 21 to 72 years.

Between the trimmed V and J ends, which lost 4 bases and 2 bases, there was a span of 6 bases. The CDR3 sequence is 12 residues long. Germline values: CDR1 GTSNPN, CDR2 SVGIG (reference sequence). The repertoire was sequenced with immunoSEQ multiplex PCR; TCRdb's copy has only in-frame clones and lacks some. This table has 50,000 to 70,000 clones, about 91% appearing once. The sequencing sample was made of naive CD4+ T cells from PBMCs. The subset is: naive CD4+ T cells isolated by negative enrichment. The origin of this receptor is an adult with COVID-19. This chain connects TRBV30 to TRBJ2-1; D gene unclear. For the CDR3, the DNA is TGTGCCTGGAACCCCCCCTACAATGAGCAGTTCTTC. Amino acid sequence: CAWNPPYNEQFF.